Presented here are 25 T cell receptor beta chains from one specimen sequenced in a study of CD8 T cells in ankylosing spondylitis. One entry per CDR3 protein, called by TCRdb with MiXCR from the 5' RACE reads. Of approximately 340,000 distinct CDR3 sequences listed, approximately 14% are singletons. Material for sequencing was blood, either unsorted or a sorted T cell fraction (not recorded which). These receptors came from a male donor with ankylosing spondylitis or in good health (not recorded which).

There are a few counts of this clonotype. This chain connects TRBV5-1 to TRBJ2-5; 11 nucleotides agree with TRBD2. V lost 4 bases to trimming and J lost 0 bases; unmatched junction nucleotides: 2. The CDR3 extends over 15 amino acids. From germline, CDR1 is SGHRS and CDR2 YFSETQ. The CDR3 region has the DNA TGCGCCAGCAGCGTAGCGGGAGGGAACCAAGAGACCCAGTACTTC. Amino acids: CASSVAGGNQETQYF.

This clonotype appeared a few times. J is TRBJ2-1 and V is TRBV7-9; 7 nucleotides align to TRBD2. The germline gives CDR1 SEHNR, CDR2 FQNEAQ (reference sequence). This CDR3 comprises 14 residues. V lost 5 bases to trimming and J lost 9 bases; unmatched junction nucleotides: 10. CDR3 bases: TGTGCCAGCAGCCCCGCGGGGGAACGCGGTGAGCAGTTCTTC. It translates to CASSPAGERGEQFF. The variable domain in full, with the rest retrieved from reference TRBV7-9 and TRBJ2-1, is DTGVSQNPRHKITKRGQNVTFRCDPISEHNRLYWYRQTLGQGPEFLTYFQNEAQLEKSRLLSDRFSAERPKGSFSTLEIQRTEQGDSAMYLCASSPAGERGEQFFGPGTRLTVL.

This clonotype turned up a few times. This chain links TRBV2 with TRBJ2-5; D may match TRBD1 or TRBD2 (5 bases each). Deletions cut 7 bases from V and 5 bases from J, with 14 bases between. There are 13 residues in the CDR3. Germline loops: CDR1 SNHLY, CDR2 FYNNEI. The CDR3, as DNA: TGTGCCAGCACCCCTGGGGGTTGGGAGACCCAGTACTTC. Encoded protein: CASTPGGWETQYF.

The rearrangement uses TRBV5-1 and TRBJ2-3; TRBD2 matches at 7 bases. Germline trimming cut 4 bases from V and 5 bases from J; bases unmatched to any gene: 16. Per the germline V gene, CDR1 is SGHRS and CDR2 is YFSETQ. The CDR3 sequence is 17 residues long. CDR3 in DNA: TGCGCCAGCAGCCAAGGAGGGTGGAGGCCGGGGGGAGATACGCAGTATTTT. Residues: CASSQGGWRPGGDTQYF.

At least ten counts were recorded for this clonotype. The J gene is TRBJ1-1, the V gene TRBV5-6; TRBD1 matches 7 bases. Trimming removed 4 bases from V and 0 bases from J; junction bases left unmatched: 6. This CDR3 is built from 15 residues. Germline V lookup: CDR1 SGHDT, CDR2 YYEEEE. The CDR3: CASSPAGTVNTEAFF. CDR3 bases: TGTGCCAGCAGCCCGGCCGGGACAGTGAACACTGAAGCTTTCTTT.

The chain links TRBV12-3 or TRBV12-4 to TRBJ2-2; 9 positions match TRBD1. The CDR3 totals 16 residues. J lost 2 bases, V lost 1 base, and 2 bases had no gene match. CDR3 nucleotides: TGTGCCAGCAGTTTAGGGGACAGGGTCAACACCGGGGAGCTGTTTTTT. This codes for CASSLGDRVNTGELFF.

There are a few counts of this clonotype. The chain uses TRBV5-5 and TRBJ2-5; 7 bases align to TRBD1. This CDR3 is 15 amino acids long. Germline CDR1 and CDR2: SGHKS and YYEKEE (reference sequence). V lost 4 bases, J lost 0 bases, and 6 bases stayed unmatched. The CDR3, as DNA: TGTGCCAGCAGCATACCGACAGGGAACCAAGAGACCCAGTACTTC. Encoded protein: CASSIPTGNQETQYF. Together with reference TRBV5-5 and TRBJ2-5, the CDR3 gives the full variable domain: DAGVTQSPTHLIKTRGQQVTLRCSPISGHKSVSWYQQVLGQGPQFIFQYYEKEERGRGNFPDRFSARQFPNYSSELNVNALLLGDSALYLCASSIPTGNQETQYFGPGTRLLVL.

This clonotype was seen only a few times. The rearrangement links TRBV28 to TRBJ2-7; 10 bases are a match to TRBD2. V dropped 4 bases and J dropped 2; count of bases not matched to a gene: 8. CDR1 is MDHEN and CDR2 is SYDVKM in the germline V gene. This CDR3 is built from 16 residues. The CDR3 loop is CASSSPGTSATYEQYF. CDR3 in DNA: TGTGCCAGCAGTTCCCCTGGGACTAGCGCCACCTACGAGCAGTACTTC.

J is TRBJ2-2 and V is TRBV4-1, with D possibly matching TRBD2 (5 bases). The CDR3 contains 12 residues. V dropped 1 base and J dropped 13 bases, with 10 bases sitting between them. CDR1 is MGHRA and CDR2 is YSYEKL in the germline V gene. The CDR3 loop reads CASSQGGRGLFF. CDR3 in DNA: TGCGCCAGCAGCCAAGGGGGTCGGGGGCTGTTTTTT.

This clonotype was seen a handful of times. V is TRBV4-1 and J is TRBJ1-1, with TRBD1 matching over 9 bases. The trim removed 4 bases at V and 6 bases at J, leaving 9 bases unmatched. CDR1 is MGHRA and CDR2 is YSYEKL in the germline V gene. This CDR3 has 15 amino acids. The CDR3 DNA follows: TGCGCCAGCAGCCCCCTGGACAGGGGTGCTGCTGAAGCTTTCTTT. This sequence encodes CASSPLDRGAAEAFF.

Points on this clonotype: At one of its ends the junction is not consistent with the germline gene, which may arise from a read error. J is TRBJ2-7 and V is TRBV7-2; unclear D gene. CDR1 is SGHTA and CDR2 is FQGNSA in the germline V gene. The CDR3 runs to 11 residues. Here the CDR3 DNA reads TGTGCCAGCAGCATCTACGGGTCCCCAAACTTC. Translated, it gives CASSIYGSPNF.

The chain carries TRBV2 and TRBJ1-2; 10 bases are shared with TRBD1. CDR1 is SNHLY and CDR2 is FYNNEI in the germline V gene. The ends lost 6 bases at V and 8 bases at J; junction bases unmatched: 9. There are 14 residues in the CDR3. CDR3 nucleotide sequence: TGTGCCAGCAGGGTAGACAGGGGGCTGTCCGGCTACACCTTC. The encoded protein is CASRVDRGLSGYTF.

The chain carries TRBV15 and TRBJ2-3; D could derive from TRBD1 or TRBD2 (6 bases each). In germline, CDR1 is LNHNV, CDR2 YYDKDF (reference sequence). The V and J ends lost 3 bases and 4 bases respectively, with 14 bases between them. This CDR3 is built from 15 residues. The CDR3 DNA is TGTGCCACCAGCAGCAAAAGGGGGGCGCCAGATACGCAGTATTTT. This sequence encodes CATSSKRGAPDTQYF.

The chain recombines TRBV12-3 or TRBV12-4 with TRBJ2-3; possibly TRBD2 for D (6 bases). This CDR3 has 14 amino acids. With 4 bases removed from V and 5 bases from J, the gap between germline ends came to 13 bases. The CDR3 sequence is CASSSYREQDTQYF. Here the CDR3 DNA reads TGTGCCAGCAGTTCGTACCGGGAGCAAGATACGCAGTATTTT.

This clonotype was picked up a small number of times. The rearrangement uses TRBV10-3 and TRBJ1-6; D gene uncertain. The CDR3 spans 16 residues. V was trimmed by 0 bases and J by 11 bases, leaving 17 bases between them. Germline V gene data show CDR1 as ENHRY and CDR2 as SYGVKD. CDR3 amino acids: CAISESGNSPSPPLHF. CDR3 bases: TGTGCCATCAGTGAGTCGGGTAACAGCCCCTCTCCACCCCTCCACTTT.

The V call is TRBV6-5, the J call TRBJ2-5; D assignment may be TRBD1 or TRBD2 (5 bases each). Germline V gene data show CDR1 as MNHEY and CDR2 as SVGAGI. This CDR3 contains 14 residues. V lost 3 bases to trimming and J lost 0 bases, with 8 bases between them. The CDR3 DNA reads TGTGCCAGCAGTTATCTGGGGGACCAAGAGACCCAGTACTTC. Its protein product is CASSYLGDQETQYF.

This clonotype has just a few counts. The rearrangement links TRBV7-9 to TRBJ1-1; D unresolved. Germline CDR1 SEHNR, CDR2 FQNEAQ (reference sequence). V lost 0 bases, J lost 4 bases, and 15 bases lay in between. The CDR3 covers 16 residues. This chain's CDR3 is CASSLADLIQSTEAFF. The CDR3 DNA sequence: TGTGCCAGCAGCTTAGCGGATCTAATACAGTCCACTGAAGCTTTCTTT. Supplemented by reference TRBV7-9 and TRBJ1-1, the full variable domain reads DTGVSQNPRHKITKRGQNVTFRCDPISEHNRLYWYRQTLGQGPEFLTYFQNEAQLEKSRLLSDRFSAERPKGSFSTLEIQRTEQGDSAMYLCASSLADLIQSTEAFFGQGTRLTVV.

The rearrangement joins TRBV4-1 to TRBJ1-5; 8 bases are a match to TRBD1. This CDR3 is built from 16 residues. Germline CDR1 MGHRA, CDR2 YSYEKL. V lost 0 bases, J lost 6 bases, and 7 bases stayed unmatched. For the CDR3, the DNA is TGCGCCAGCAGCCAAGAACCAGGGGGCAGCTTTCAGCCCCAGCATTTT. Encoded protein: CASSQEPGGSFQPQHF.

This clonotype was found a few times. V and J are TRBV5-1 and TRBJ1-2; 8 positions agree with TRBD1. Germline CDR1 is SGHRS and CDR2 is YFSETQ. Unmatched junction bases numbered 5, after V lost 4 bases and J lost 6 bases. This CDR3 has 13 amino acids. In DNA form, the CDR3 reads TGCGCCAGCAGCCGGACAGGGAGAAATGGCTACACCTTC. Translated: CASSRTGRNGYTF. Full variable domain (outside the CDR3, taken from reference TRBV5-1 and TRBJ1-2): KAGVTQTPRYLIKTRGQQVTLSCSPISGHRSVSWYQQTPGQGLQFLFEYFSETQRNKGNFPGRFSGRQFSNSRSEMNVSTLELGDSALYLCASSRTGRNGYTFGSGTRLTVV.

The chain couples TRBV7-2 to TRBJ2-1; D not certain. The CDR3 covers 15 residues. Per the germline V gene, CDR1 is SGHTA and CDR2 is FQGNSA. V shed 3 bases and J shed 0 bases, with 9 bases lying between them. The CDR3 here is CASSFSRLSYNEQFF. In DNA form, the CDR3 reads TGTGCCAGCAGCTTTTCCCGACTCTCCTACAATGAGCAGTTCTTC.

The V call is TRBV30, the J call TRBJ2-2; D is possibly TRBD1 (6 bases). V was pared by 8 bases and J by 6 bases, with 28 bases between. The CDR3 totals 17 residues. Germline V CDR1 and CDR2: GTSNPN, SVGIG (reference sequence). DNA for the CDR3: TGTGCCAGCAGCTTGTGGGGGACACCTCAGGGGCCCGGGGAGCTGTTTTTT. This codes for CASSLWGTPQGPGELFF.

The rearrangement joins TRBV4-2 to TRBJ2-7; D gene ambiguous. The CDR3 extends over 15 amino acids. The V end was cut by 0 bases, the J end by 1 base, with 10 bases between. Germline assignment: CDR1 LGHNA and CDR2 YNFKEQ. The CDR3 bases are TGTGCCAGCAGCCAAGATCTTCACGGTTCCTACGAGCAGTACTTC. This translates into CASSQDLHGSYEQYF.

This chain joins TRBV20-1 and TRBJ2-3; D remains ambiguous. Trimming removed 0 bases from V and 6 bases from J, with 10 bases in between. CDR3 size: 13 residues. The germline V gene encodes CDR1 DFQATT and CDR2 SNEGSKA (reference sequence). The CDR3 here is CSAREPPGDTQYF. In DNA, the CDR3 is TGCAGTGCTAGAGAACCGCCTGGGGATACGCAGTATTTT.

The rearrangement joins TRBV20-1 to TRBJ2-1; TRBD2 agrees at 14 bases. Losses at the gene ends were 3 bases for V and 8 bases for J; bases not matched to a gene: 6. The CDR3 spans 15 residues. The germline gives CDR1 DFQATT, CDR2 SNEGSKA (reference sequence). The CDR3 is CSARETSGRVDEQFF. The DNA of the CDR3 is TGCAGTGCTAGGGAGACTAGCGGGAGGGTAGATGAGCAGTTCTTC.

CDR3 sequence (DNA): TGTGCCAGCAGCGCGCAACAGGGATACTCCTACGAGCAGTACTTC. This sequence encodes CASSAQQGYSYEQYF. This sequence joins TRBV7-8 and TRBJ2-7; D is perhaps TRBD1 (6 bases). Germline V lookup: CDR1 SGHVS, CDR2 FQNEAQ. V shed 5 bases and J shed 0 bases, with 14 bases lying between them. The CDR3 consists of 15 residues.